Listed below are T cell receptor beta chains from one sample, sequenced in a study of cytomegalovirus exposure and HLA in healthy donors. Measured with immunoSEQ multiplex PCR; TCRdb has only the in-frame clones, and not every one. Here the sample spans around 70,000 clones, more than 70% being singletons. The material sequenced was PBMCs. The receptors derive from a woman in her 40s in good health and CMV-seropositive. Both conserved end residues are part of each CDR3. D genes are given only for firm matches. Clone size, where shown, is once, few, many, or a class for clones that have expanded.

>TRBV18|.|.|TRBJ1-1
TGTGCCAGCTCAGTCCAGGGCAAAACTGAAGCTTTCTTT
CASSVQGKTEAFF
>TRBV2|.|TRBD2|TRBJ2-1
TGTGCCAGCAGTGGGGAACTAGCGGGGGATTACAATGAGCAGTTCTTC
CASSGELAGDYNEQFF
>TRBV5-1|.|TRBD2|TRBJ2-1
TGCGCCAGCAGCTTCATGGGAGGGGACAATGAGCAGTTCTTC
CASSFMGGDNEQFF
>TRBV5-1|.|TRBD2|TRBJ2-3
TGCGCCAGCAGCCGGGGCGGCGGGGGGGCTAATACGCAGTATTTT
CASSRGGGGANTQYF
>TRBV2|few|TRBD2|TRBJ2-1
TGTGCCAGCAGCGACACGCGGGGAGCGGGGGGTCCGTTCTTC
CASSDTRGAGGPFF
>TRBV6-6|few|TRBD2|TRBJ2-7
TGTGCCAGCACCAATTCCGCGGGGGACTCCCACGAGCAGTACTTC
CASTNSAGDSHEQYF
>TRBV15|.|.|TRBJ1-4
TGTGCCACCAGCAGAGATGTCCTAACAGATGAAAAACTGTTTTTT
CATSRDVLTDEKLFF
>TRBV4-2|.|.|TRBJ2-7
TGTGCCAGCAGCCTAAACCCGGCTAGTGGATCCTACGAGCAGTACTTC
CASSLNPASGSYEQYF
>TRBV7-2|.|.|TRBJ2-5
TGTGCCAGCAGCTCGACTAGATGGTCCGGGACCCAGTACTTC
CASSSTRWSGTQYF
>TRBV15|.|TRBD2|TRBJ2-5
TGTGCCACCAGCGGGGGACTAGCGAGGGTTGAGACCCAGTACTTC
CATSGGLARVETQYF
>TRBV2|.|TRBD2|TRBJ2-3
TGTGCCAGCACCAGGACTAGCGGAAACACAGATACGCAGTATTTT
CASTRTSGNTDTQYF
>TRBV5-5|.|TRBD2|TRBJ2-6
TGTGCCAGCAGCCGACTAGCGGGGTATCCTGGGGCCAACGTCCTGACTTTC
CASSRLAGYPGANVLTF
>TRBV7-3|.|TRBD2|TRBJ2-7
TGTGCCAGCAGCTACAGCGGGGGAGGCTACGAGCAGTACTTC
CASSYSGGGYEQYF
>TRBV2|.|.|TRBJ1-2
TGTGCCAGCAGTGACGGAGATCTCTATGGCTACACCTTC
CASSDGDLYGYTF
>TRBV2|.|TRBD1|TRBJ1-4
TGTGCCAGCAGTGGAGGGACAGCAACTAATGAAAAACTGTTTTTT
CASSGGTATNEKLFF
>TRBV7-9|.|.|TRBJ1-6
TGTGCCAGCAGCTCAGCGGCGGATTCACCCCTCCACTTT
CASSSAADSPLHF
>TRBV19|.|TRBD1|TRBJ1-6
TGTGCCAGTAGTCCGTCACCGGGACAGGGGAATTCACCCCTCCACTTT
CASSPSPGQGNSPLHF
>TRBV29-1|.|TRBD2|TRBJ2-3
TGCAGCGTTCAAGGACTAGCGGGGGATGCAGATACGCAGTATTTT
CSVQGLAGDADTQYF
>TRBV7-2|once|.|TRBJ2-2
TGTGCCAGCAGCTTAAATCGGGGCGGGGAGCTGTTTTTT
CASSLNRGGELFF
>TRBV10-3|.|TRBD1|TRBJ1-6
TGTGCCACCTCGGGACAGGGTCACAGGGGACATGATTCACCCCTCCACTTT
CATSGQGHRGHDSPLHF
>TRBV6-1|.|.|TRBJ2-2
TGTGCCAGCAGCGGCGGGGACCACACCGGGGAGCTGTTTTTT
CASSGGDHTGELFF
>TRBV10-3|.|.|TRBJ1-6
TGTGCCACCCGGGACACCCAGAGCTCCTATAATTCACCCCTCCACTTT
CATRDTQSSYNSPLHF
>TRBV6-5|.|.|TRBJ1-2
TGTGCCAGCGGGCGACAGGTGGAAGCGGGGGGCTACACCTTC
CASGRQVEAGGYTF
>TRBV29-1|.|TRBD1|TRBJ1-5
TGCAGCCCCAGGGGGTTGGGAAGAAATAGCAATCAGCCCCAGCATTTT
CSPRGLGRNSNQPQHF
>TRBV6-1|.|.|TRBJ2-1
TGTGCCAGCACCGGGACACTTGCCGGCGATGAGCAGTTCTTC
CASTGTLAGDEQFF
>TRBV6-5|.|.|TRBJ1-1
TGTGCCAGCGGGCGAGGGGGCACTGAAGCTTTCTTT
CASGRGGTEAFF
>TRBV7-3|.|.|TRBJ1-5
TGTGCCAGCAGCTTAAATCTGAATCAGCCCCAGCATTTT
CASSLNLNQPQHF
>TRBV6-1|.|.|TRBJ2-1
TGTGCCAGCAGTGAAGCGGGGCAGGTGAGACGCTACAATGAGCAGTTCTTC
CASSEAGQVRRYNEQFF
>TRBV19|.|TRBD1|TRBJ1-4
TGTGCCAGTAACACTAGGGGGCGCGACGAAAAACTGTTTTTT
CASNTRGRDEKLFF
>TRBV7-9|medium-sized|TRBD1|TRBJ1-5
TGTGCCAGCAGCCGGACAGGAGCTGGGGATCAGCCCCAGCATTTT
CASSRTGAGDQPQHF
>TRBV12-2|few|.|TRBJ2-7
TGTGCAAGTCGCTTAGCCTCCACAGGGGGCTCCTACGAGCAGTACTTC
CASRLASTGGSYEQYF
>TRBV6-1|few|.|TRBJ2-1
TGTGCCAGCAGTGAAGTTATCGGACAGATGAGTGAGCAGTTCTTC
CASSEVIGQMSEQFF
>TRBV10-1|once|.|TRBJ2-2
TGCGCCAGCAGCGATACCCCCAGGGGTCCCTACACCGGGGAGCTGTTTTTT
CASSDTPRGPYTGELFF
>TRBV29-1|.|TRBD2|TRBJ2-5
TGCAGCATTGTGGGAGGGGAGACCCAGTACTTC
CSIVGGETQYF
>TRBV15|.|.|TRBJ1-1
TGTGCCACCAGCACCAGGATGGGCACTGAAGCTTTCTTT
CATSTRMGTEAFF
>TRBV7-6|few|TRBD2|TRBJ2-2
TGTGCCAGCAGCTTAGACGGGGGGTTCGCCGGGGAGCTGTTTTTT
CASSLDGGFAGELFF
>TRBV5-5|once|TRBD1|TRBJ1-4
TGTGCCAGCACCCGACAGGGGACCGACATAATCGGAAAACTGTTTTTT
CASTRQGTDIIGKLFF
>TRBV2|.|.|TRBJ1-4
TGTGCCAGCAGTGACGGCGGAGAAAAACTGTTTTTT
CASSDGGEKLFF
>TRBV18|once|TRBD1|TRBJ1-2
TGTGCCAGCTCACCACCGGGACAGGATTACTATGGCTACACCTTC
CASSPPGQDYYGYTF
>TRBV6-1|once|.|TRBJ2-3
TGTGCCAGCAGTCACCGGGGATATGGGGATACGCAGTATTTT
CASSHRGYGDTQYF
>TRBV5-1|.|.|TRBJ1-6
TGCGCCAGCAGCTTGGGGGGGGATTCACCCCCCCACTTT
CASSLGGDSPPHF
>TRBV19|.|.|TRBJ1-1
TGTGCCAGTACTTCCTCCGGTGAAGCTTTCTTT
CASTSSGEAFF
>TRBV11-2|.|TRBD2|TRBJ2-5
TGTGCCAGCAGCAGGACTAGCGGGAGCCAAGAGACCCAGTACTTC
CASSRTSGSQETQYF
>TRBV7-7|once|TRBD2|TRBJ2-5
TGTGCTAGCAGCTTAGGTCGGGGGGGCGTTGAGACCCAGTACTTC
CASSLGRGGVETQYF
>TRBV14|few|.|TRBJ1-2
TGTGCCAGCAGCCAAGCTTCCCCTGGGGGGTTACTCCTGGGAGATGGCTACACCTTC
CASSQASPGGLLLGDGYTF
>TRBV7-2|.|.|TRBJ2-7
TGTGCCAGCAGCTTAGGGTCAGACTACGAGCAGTACTTC
CASSLGSDYEQYF
>TRBV27|.|.|TRBJ1-5
TGTGCCAGCAGTAACGAGTGGGGCCAGCCCCAGCATTTT
CASSNEWGQPQHF
>TRBV6-5|.|TRBD1|TRBJ1-2
TGTGCCAGCAGCAGACAGGGGGCGTCCTATGGCTACACCTTC
CASSRQGASYGYTF
>TRBV5-1|.|.|TRBJ2-7
TGCGCCAGCAGCTTGGTGGGGAGCTCCTACGAGCAGTACTTC
CASSLVGSSYEQYF